Included here is one TCR beta chain sequence, with context. Sequencing was performed with immunoSEQ multiplex PCR; in TCRdb, only in-frame clones are kept and a portion is missing. Of more than 70,000 clones listed, more than 75% are singletons. These data belong to a study of T cell responses to AZD1222 COVID-19 vaccine. Trimming left V 6 bases short and J 1 base short, with 13 bases between. Germline CDR1 reads KGHSH; CDR2 reads LQKENI. The CDR3 covers 14 residues. The rearrangement joins TRBV18 to TRBJ2-7; D gene uncertain. The specimen was peripheral blood, collected on day 0 of AZD1222 vaccination. The TCR was taken from an adult in good health. CDR3 bases: TGTGCCAGCTCCCCGGCGGCGCTTTCCTACGAGCAGTACTTC. This gives the protein CASSPAALSYEQYF.